This TCR beta chain originates from a study of CD8 T cells in Susac syndrome. Study-wide context: When their blood was taken, patients with Susac syndrome were therapy-naive, taking corticosteroids, or taking intravenous immunoglobulin alone.

Trimming at V came to 1 base and at J to 0 bases, leaving 5 bases not matched to a gene. This CDR3 is 18 amino acids long. CDR1 is LGHDT, CDR2 YNNKEL, per germline (reference sequence). Study-wide results and limits: Within Susac syndrome CD4+ T cell repertoires, clonal expansion was not evident.

After extraction with the RNeasy kit, roughly 0.45 to 1 ug of the RNA was reverse transcribed using random hexamers. TCR beta CDR3 was amplified by immunoSEQ covering 54 Vbeta and 13 Jbeta. TCRdb re-derived calls from the immunoSEQ multiplex PCR reads in MiXCR, one entry per CDR3 protein. This table has some 160,000 distinct CDR3 sequences, 94% appearing once. TCR beta sequencing covered blood CD8+ and CD4+ T cells. Regarding this clonotype: What it recognizes is unknown.

The chain is built from TRBV3-1 and TRBJ2-6, with TRBD2 matching 8 bases. The sequence came from a human donor with Susac syndrome. The material sequenced was CD4+ T cells from PBMCs. The CDR3 spells CASSQVPGGGSGANVLTF. DNA for the CDR3: TGTGCCAGCAGCCAAGTTCCCGGGGGGGGCTCTGGGGCCAACGTCCTGACTTTC.